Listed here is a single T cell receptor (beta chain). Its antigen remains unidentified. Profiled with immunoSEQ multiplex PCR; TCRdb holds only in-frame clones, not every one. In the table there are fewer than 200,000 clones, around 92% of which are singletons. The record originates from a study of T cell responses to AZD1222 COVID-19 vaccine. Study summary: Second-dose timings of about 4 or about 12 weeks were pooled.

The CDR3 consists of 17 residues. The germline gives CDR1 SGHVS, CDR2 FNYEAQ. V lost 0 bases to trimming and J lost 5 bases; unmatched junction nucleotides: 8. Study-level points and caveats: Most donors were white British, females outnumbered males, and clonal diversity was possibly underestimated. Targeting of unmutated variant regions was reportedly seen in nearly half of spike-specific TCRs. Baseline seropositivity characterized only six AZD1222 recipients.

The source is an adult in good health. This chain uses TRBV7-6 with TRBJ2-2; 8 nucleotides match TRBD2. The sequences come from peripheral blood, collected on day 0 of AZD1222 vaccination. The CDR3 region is CASSLAFLVAGTGELFF. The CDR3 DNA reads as TGTGCCAGCAGCTTAGCTTTTCTGGTAGCGGGGACCGGGGAGCTGTTTTTT.